Given below is one T cell receptor beta chain in context. Some clones are missing from TCRdb's copy, which holds only in-frame ones; the method was immunoSEQ multiplex PCR. Counted here are around 65,000 clones, approximately 90% occurring once; the ten biggest clones make up approximately 1.5%. The entry originates in a study of T cell changes during pregnancy in multiple sclerosis. This CDR3 is built from 17 residues. The V segment lost 5 bases and the J segment 5 bases; nucleotides outside the gene matches: 15. Germline assignment: CDR1 PRHDT and CDR2 FYEKMQ (reference sequence). This receptor was taken from a female donor in good health, enrolled as a control in a pregnancy study. The rearrangement links TRBV13 to TRBJ2-1; 7 bases are shared with TRBD1. The sample was peripheral blood, taken in the third trimester of pregnancy. The CDR3 sequence: CASSLEQGPMGHNEQFF. As DNA, the CDR3 is TGTGCCAGCAGCCTCGAACAGGGGCCGATGGGGCACAATGAGCAGTTCTTC.